These 5 T cell receptor beta chains were sequenced from one sample in a study of blood T cell repertoires in COVID-19. Using immunoSEQ multiplex PCR, the repertoire was profiled, and TCRdb retains in-frame clones only, with some absent. The sample has about 90,000 clones; 72% are singletons. Input material: peripheral blood. All receptors derive from a woman of 80 years or more with acute or convalescent COVID-19.

This clone appeared once. Since a much larger clone is just one base distant, this may be a read error. This sequence joins TRBV5-1 and TRBJ2-5, with 9 bases aligning to TRBD2. The CDR3 length is 16 residues. V lost 2 bases, J lost 5 bases, and 10 bases stayed unmatched. CDR1 is SGHRS and CDR2 is YFSETQ in the germline V gene. The CDR3 here is CASSLIAGGRRETQYF. The CDR3 DNA sequence: TGCGCCAGCAGCTTAATCGCGGGGGGGCGCCGGGAGACCCAGTACTTC.

This clone was counted between two and nine times. The chain couples TRBV19 to TRBJ2-3; D is undetermined. V was shortened by 4 bases and J by 5 bases, with 4 bases between the two germline ends. CDR1 and CDR2 from the germline V gene are LNHDA and SQIVND (reference sequence). This CDR3 has 11 residues. CDR3: CASSSIDTQYF. Written as DNA, the CDR3 is TGTGCCAGTAGTAGTATAGATACGCAGTATTTT. Full variable domain (remainder filled in from reference TRBV19 and TRBJ2-3): DGGITQSPKYLFRKEGQNVTLSCEQNLNHDAMYWYRQDPGQGLRLIYYSQIVNDFQKGDIAEGYSVSREKKESFPLTVTSAQKNPTAFYLCASSSIDTQYFGPGTRLTVL.

The CDR3 sequence: CASSLDQAEQFF. CDR3 sequence (DNA): TGTGCCAGCAGCTTGGACCAGGCCGAGCAGTTCTTC. The chain links TRBV5-5 to TRBJ2-1, with unresolved D. CDR3 length equals 12 residues. The V gene lost 0 bases and the J gene lost 10 bases, with 8 bases spanning the gap. Germline V gene lookup returns CDR1 SGHKS and CDR2 YYEKEE (reference sequence). Variable domain in full (rest from reference TRBV5-5 and TRBJ2-1): DAGVTQSPTHLIKTRGQQVTLRCSPISGHKSVSWYQQVLGQGPQFIFQYYEKEERGRGNFPDRFSARQFPNYSSELNVNALLLGDSALYLCASSLDQAEQFFGPGTRLTVL.

CDR3 protein: CASSRDRGQGYTF. Written as DNA, the CDR3 is TGTGCCAGCAGTCGAGACAGGGGGCAAGGCTACACCTTC. The chain uses TRBV28 and TRBJ1-2, with 10 nucleotides matching TRBD1. Trimming removed 5 bases from V and 8 bases from J; junction bases left unmatched: 5. CDR3 length: 13 amino acids. Germline V lookup: CDR1 MDHEN, CDR2 SYDVKM.

The chain carries TRBV6-5 and TRBJ2-7; D may be TRBD1 (5 bases). Trimming stripped 6 bases from V and 0 bases from J, with 15 bases between. The length of the CDR3 is 15 residues. Germline V CDR1 and CDR2: MNHEY, SVGAGI. The CDR3 DNA is TGTGCCAGCAGGGACCTCAGGGTACTCTCCTACGAGCAGTACTTC. This codes for CASRDLRVLSYEQYF.